This entry concerns a single T cell receptor (beta chain). This sample was taken from a study of blood T cell repertoires in COVID-19. About the study: There were acute and convalescent COVID-19 samples, and they came from the United States, Italy and Spain.

Seattle participants joined during active infection and were tracked over time. How the authors handled the data: The assay estimated nucleated cells by amplifying reference gene primers. Some clones are missing from TCRdb's copy, which holds only in-frame ones; the method was immunoSEQ multiplex PCR. V, J and clone size are taken as reported in that table, and D and trimming were inferred from the DNA itself. The data hold 250,000 or so clones, with around 86% observed a single time. After removal of 0 bases from V and 0 bases from J, the junction contained 1 base not matched to a gene. CDR1 and CDR2 from the germline V gene are KGHSH and LQKENI. The CDR3 consists of 16 residues.

V is TRBV18 and J is TRBJ1-5; 8 bases are a match to TRBD1. Source material: peripheral blood. This clonotype was obtained from a woman aged 55-69 years with COVID-19, enrolled during active disease. This CDR3 reads CASSPPTGGSNQPQHF. CDR3 DNA: TGTGCCAGCTCACCACCCACAGGGGGTAGCAATCAGCCCCAGCATTTT.